This T cell receptor beta chain was captured by sequencing in a study of CD8+CD57+ T cells in acquired aplastic anemia. This clonotype was recorded at least ten times. What it binds is unknown. This CDR3 spans 15 amino acids. Unmatched junction bases numbered 4, after V lost 4 bases and J lost 5 bases. Germline CDR1 SGDLS, CDR2 YYNGEE. Notes on the study in general: Patients and controls were not found to differ significantly in CD8+ Simpson's diversity.

TCR beta VDJ and CDR3 profiling used genomic DNA as template. TCRdb analysed the reads with MiXCR anew, one entry per CDR3 protein. The table has 150,000 to 200,000 distinct CDR3 sequences, 64% seen once. The TCR comes from a human donor with severe aplastic anemia or a healthy control (not recorded which). The sample taken for sequencing was sorted CD4+, CD8+, or CD8+CD57+ T cells (not recorded which) from PBMCs. The chain employs TRBV9 and TRBJ2-2, with TRBD2 identical over 11 bases. For the CDR3, the DNA is TGTGCCAGCAGCTCCCGACTAGCGGGGACCGGGGAGCTGTTTTTT. Translation: CASSSRLAGTGELFF.